This record concerns one T cell receptor (beta chain) sequence. The antigen remains undetermined. This entry comes from a study of cytomegalovirus exposure and HLA in healthy donors. Primers: 60 Vbeta forward and 13 Jbeta reverse. The protocol was immunoSEQ multiplex PCR, while the TCRdb copy is restricted to in-frame clones and leaves out a portion. The sample includes some 140,000 clones, 60% to 80% seen only once; the top ten take roughly 1.2%. Notes on the study in general: Highly shared sequence variants in one cluster were likely a sequencing artifact.

The receptor comes from a man aged 45-60 years in good health and CMV-seronegative. Sequenced material: PBMCs.

The CDR3 reads CASSPWTGGFGELFF. Here the CDR3 DNA reads TGTGCCAGCAGTCCTTGGACAGGGGGCTTCGGGGAGCTGTTTTTT. This sequence joins TRBV27 and TRBJ2-2; TRBD1 matches 11 bases. CDR3 length: 15 residues. Looked up from germline, CDR1 is MNHEY and CDR2 is SMNVEV (reference sequence). The junction had 6 bases not matched to a gene; V was cut back by 5 bases and J by 7 bases.